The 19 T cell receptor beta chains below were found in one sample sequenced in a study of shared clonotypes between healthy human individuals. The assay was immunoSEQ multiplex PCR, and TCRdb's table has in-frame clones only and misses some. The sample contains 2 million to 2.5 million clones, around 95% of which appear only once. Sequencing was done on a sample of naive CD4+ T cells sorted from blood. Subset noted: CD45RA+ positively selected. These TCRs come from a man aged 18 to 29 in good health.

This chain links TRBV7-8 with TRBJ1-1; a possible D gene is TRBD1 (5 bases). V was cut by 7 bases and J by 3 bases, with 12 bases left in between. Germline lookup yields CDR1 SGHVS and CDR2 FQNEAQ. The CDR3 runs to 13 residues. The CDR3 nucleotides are TGTGCCAGCATCGAACAGGCCTACACTGAAGCTTTCTTT. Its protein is CASIEQAYTEAFF.

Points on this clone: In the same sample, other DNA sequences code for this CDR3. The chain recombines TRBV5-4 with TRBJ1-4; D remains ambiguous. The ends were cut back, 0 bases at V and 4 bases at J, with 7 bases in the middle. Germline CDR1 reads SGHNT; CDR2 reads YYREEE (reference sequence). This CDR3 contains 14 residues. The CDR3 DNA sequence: TGTGCCAGCAGCTTGGACAGCCTTAATGAAAAACTGTTTTTT. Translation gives CASSLDSLNEKLFF.

CDR3 sequence reads: CASSLQTSGIHEQYF. CDR3 in DNA: TGTGCCAGCAGCCTGCAGACTAGCGGGATCCACGAGCAGTACTTC. V usage is TRBV9 and J usage is TRBJ2-7, with 11 bases matching TRBD2. The germline CDR1 and CDR2 sequences are SGDLS and YYNGEE. The ends lost 4 bases at V and 5 bases at J; junction bases unmatched: 8. CDR3 length: 15 residues.

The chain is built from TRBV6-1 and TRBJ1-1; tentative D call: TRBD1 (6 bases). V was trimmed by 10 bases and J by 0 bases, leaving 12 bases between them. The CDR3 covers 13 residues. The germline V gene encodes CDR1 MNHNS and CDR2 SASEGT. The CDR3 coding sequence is TGTGCCACCTTGGACAGAATGAACACTGAAGCTTTCTTT. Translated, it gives CATLDRMNTEAFF.

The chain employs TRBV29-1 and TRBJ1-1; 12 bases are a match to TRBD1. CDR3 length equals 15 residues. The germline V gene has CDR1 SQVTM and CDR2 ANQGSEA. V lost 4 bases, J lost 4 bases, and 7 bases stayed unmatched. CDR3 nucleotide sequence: TGCAGCGTTGCCCGGGACAGGGGGCGAAGCACTGAAGCTTTCTTT. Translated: CSVARDRGRSTEAFF.

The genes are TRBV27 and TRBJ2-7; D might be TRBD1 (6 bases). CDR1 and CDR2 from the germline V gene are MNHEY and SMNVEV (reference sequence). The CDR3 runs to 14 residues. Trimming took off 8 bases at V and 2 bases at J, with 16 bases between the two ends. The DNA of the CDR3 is TGTGCCAGCGTTAGAACAGGGCCCCCCTACGAGCAGTACTTC. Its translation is CASVRTGPPYEQYF.

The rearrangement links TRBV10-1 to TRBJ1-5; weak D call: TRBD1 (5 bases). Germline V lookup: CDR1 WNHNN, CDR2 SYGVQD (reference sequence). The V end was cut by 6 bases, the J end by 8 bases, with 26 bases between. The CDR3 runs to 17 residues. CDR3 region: CASSDFGGGAAKKPQHF. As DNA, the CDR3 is TGCGCCAGCAGCGACTTCGGGGGAGGGGCCGCCAAGAAGCCCCAGCATTTT.

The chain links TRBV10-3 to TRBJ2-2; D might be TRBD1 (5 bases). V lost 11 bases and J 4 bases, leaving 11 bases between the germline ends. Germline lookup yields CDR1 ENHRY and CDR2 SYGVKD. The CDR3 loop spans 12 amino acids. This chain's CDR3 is CASTRATGELFF. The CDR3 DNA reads TGTGCCTCGACCAGGGCCACCGGGGAGCTGTTTTTT.

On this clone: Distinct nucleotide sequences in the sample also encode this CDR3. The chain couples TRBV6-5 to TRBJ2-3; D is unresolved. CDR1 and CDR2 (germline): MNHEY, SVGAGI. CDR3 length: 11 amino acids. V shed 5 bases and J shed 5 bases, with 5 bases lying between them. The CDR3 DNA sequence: TGTGCCAGCAGTCCGGGAGATACGCAGTATTTT. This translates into CASSPGDTQYF.

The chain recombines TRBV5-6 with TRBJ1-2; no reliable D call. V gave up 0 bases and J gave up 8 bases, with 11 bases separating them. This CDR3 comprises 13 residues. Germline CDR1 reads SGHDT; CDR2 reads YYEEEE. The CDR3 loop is CASSLETVGGYTF. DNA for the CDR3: TGTGCCAGCAGCTTGGAGACGGTCGGGGGCTACACCTTC.

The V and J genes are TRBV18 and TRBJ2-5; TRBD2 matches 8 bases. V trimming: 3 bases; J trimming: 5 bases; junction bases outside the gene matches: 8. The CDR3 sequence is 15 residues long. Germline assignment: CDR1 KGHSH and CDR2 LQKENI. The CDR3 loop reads CASSPRVSGAETQYF. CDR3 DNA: TGTGCCAGCTCACCTCGTGTTAGCGGGGCTGAGACCCAGTACTTC.

The CDR3, as DNA: TGTGCCAGCAGCCCAGGGACCCGGGCCAACGTCCTGACTTTC. This codes for CASSPGTRANVLTF. V and J are TRBV27 and TRBJ2-6; tentatively, D is TRBD1 or TRBD2 (5 bases each). The CDR3 contains 14 residues. Germline V CDR1 and CDR2: MNHEY, SMNVEV (reference sequence). V gave up 6 bases and J gave up 5 bases, with 11 bases separating them.

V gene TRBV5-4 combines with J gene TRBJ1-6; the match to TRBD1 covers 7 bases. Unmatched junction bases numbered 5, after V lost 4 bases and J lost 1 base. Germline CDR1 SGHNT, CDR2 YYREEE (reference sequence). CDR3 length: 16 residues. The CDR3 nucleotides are TGTGCCAGCAGCCCTGACAGGGTTTCCTATAATTCACCCCTCCACTTT. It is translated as CASSPDRVSYNSPLHF.

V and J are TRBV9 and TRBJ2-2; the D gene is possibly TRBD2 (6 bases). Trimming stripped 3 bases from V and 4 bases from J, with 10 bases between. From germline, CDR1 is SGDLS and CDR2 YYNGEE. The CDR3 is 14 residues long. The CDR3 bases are TGTGCCAGCAGCGCTTGGGACTTCACCGGGGAGCTGTTTTTT. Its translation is CASSAWDFTGELFF.

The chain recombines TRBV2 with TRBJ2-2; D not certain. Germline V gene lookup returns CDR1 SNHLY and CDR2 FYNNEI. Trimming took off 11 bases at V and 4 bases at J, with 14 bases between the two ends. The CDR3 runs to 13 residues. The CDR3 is CAGRAYLTGELFF. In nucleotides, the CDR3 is TGTGCCGGCCGGGCCTACCTCACCGGGGAGCTGTTTTTT.

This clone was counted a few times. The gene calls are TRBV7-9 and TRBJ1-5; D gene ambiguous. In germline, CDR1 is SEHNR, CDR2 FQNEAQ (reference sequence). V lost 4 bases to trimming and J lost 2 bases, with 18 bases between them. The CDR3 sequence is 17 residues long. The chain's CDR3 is CASSSILPGRGNQPQHF. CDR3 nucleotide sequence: TGTGCCAGCAGCTCTATCCTTCCGGGAAGAGGCAATCAGCCCCAGCATTTT.

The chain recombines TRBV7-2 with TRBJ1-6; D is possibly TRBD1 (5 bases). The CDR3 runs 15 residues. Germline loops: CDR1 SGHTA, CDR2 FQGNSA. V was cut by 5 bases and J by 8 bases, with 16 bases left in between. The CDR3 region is CASSPVGGLDSPLHF. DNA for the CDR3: TGTGCCAGCAGCCCGGTTGGGGGTCTAGATTCACCCCTCCACTTT.

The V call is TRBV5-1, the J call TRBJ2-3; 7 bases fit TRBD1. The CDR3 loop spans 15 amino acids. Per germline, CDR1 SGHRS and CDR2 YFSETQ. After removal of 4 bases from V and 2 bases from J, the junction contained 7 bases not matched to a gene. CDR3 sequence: CASSDHGTDTDTQYF. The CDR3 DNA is TGCGCCAGCAGCGACCACGGGACAGACACAGATACGCAGTATTTT.

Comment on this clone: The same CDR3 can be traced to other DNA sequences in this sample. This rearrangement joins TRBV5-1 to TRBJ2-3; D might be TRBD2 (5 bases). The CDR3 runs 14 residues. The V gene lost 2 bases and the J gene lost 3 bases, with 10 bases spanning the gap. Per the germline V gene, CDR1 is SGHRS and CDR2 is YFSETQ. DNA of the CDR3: TGCGCCAGCAGCTTCCGGGCGGGTACAGATACGCAGTATTTT. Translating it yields CASSFRAGTDTQYF.